Shown below are 7 T cell receptor beta chains from a single sample sequenced in a study of T-cell reconstitution after alpha-beta-depleted transplantation in children. Unique molecular identifiers were used to barcode this TCRbeta library. MiXCR was run by TCRdb on the PCR reads, yielding one entry per CDR3 protein. The table lists 98,000 or so distinct CDR3 sequences, about 6% of them singletons. The sample in question was PBMCs, mostly from graft donor cells, obtained 360 days after TCRalphabeta/CD19-depleted stem cell transplant. The receptors were sampled from a male patient between 2 and 10 years old who had a stem cell transplant for acute lymphoblastic leukemia, so the T cells may come from the graft donor.

The V and J genes are TRBV7-2 and TRBJ2-3; D is uncertain. V gave up 5 bases and J gave up 3 bases, with 21 bases separating them. Germline CDR1 is SGHTA and CDR2 is FQGNSA. The CDR3 sequence is 17 residues long. This chain's CDR3 is CASSLRPGRPGTDTQYF. CDR3 nucleotide sequence: TGTGCCAGCAGCCTAAGACCTGGACGACCTGGAACAGATACGCAGTATTTT.

This clonotype was observed a handful of times. The CDR3 protein is CSVVWGQGARGNTIYF. The CDR3 region has the DNA TGCAGCGTTGTGTGGGGCCAAGGGGCGAGGGGAAACACCATATATTTT. The rearrangement joins TRBV29-1 to TRBJ1-3; a possible D gene is TRBD1 (5 bases). CDR3 length: 16 residues. The V end was cut by 4 bases, the J end by 4 bases, with 20 bases between. Germline V gives CDR1 SQVTM, CDR2 ANQGSEA.

This clonotype was recorded many times. This sequence joins TRBV20-1 and TRBJ2-7; 14 bases line up with TRBD2. Germline values: CDR1 DFQATT, CDR2 SNEGSKA (reference sequence). J lost 3 bases, V lost 6 bases, and 4 bases had no gene match. CDR3 length: 14 amino acids. CDR3 nucleotides: TGCAGTGCAAGACTAGCGGGAGGGCACTACGAGCAGTACTTC. It specifies CSARLAGGHYEQYF.

This clonotype was counted ten times or more. The chain has TRBV11-2 and TRBJ2-7, with 8 bases that match TRBD1. Germline CDR1 SGHAT, CDR2 FQNNGV. With V trimmed by 6 bases and J by 2 bases, 6 bases remained unmatched. The CDR3 is 14 amino acids. CDR3 sequence: CASRYSGGAYEQYF. CDR3 bases: TGTGCCAGCAGGTACTCAGGGGGCGCCTACGAGCAGTACTTC.

The table lists this clonotype with many counts. The rearrangement links TRBV25-1 to TRBJ2-3; 8 nucleotides agree with TRBD2. J was trimmed by 7 bases and V by 9 bases; bases with no gene match: 9. There are 13 residues in the CDR3. Germline V lookup: CDR1 MGHDK, CDR2 SYGVNS. The CDR3, as DNA: TGTGCCAGGAGCCGGGAGGGGGTGTATACGCAGTATTTT. Residues: CARSREGVYTQYF.

This clonotype was recorded at least ten times. The DNA for the CDR3 is TGTGCCAGCAGCTTGGAAAACGGCCTAAACGAGCAGTACTTC. It translates to CASSLENGLNEQYF. The chain employs TRBV7-2 and TRBJ2-7; D gene unclear. V dropped 3 bases and J dropped 5 bases, with 14 bases sitting between them. Germline CDR1 is SGHTA and CDR2 is FQGNSA. The CDR3 is 14 residues long.

In this sample, this clonotype turned up many times. The chain employs TRBV7-2 and TRBJ2-7; D unclear. Trimming stripped 3 bases from V and 3 bases from J, with 6 bases between. CDR3 length: 12 residues. CDR1 and CDR2 (germline): SGHTA, FQGNSA. The CDR3 nucleotides are TGTGCCAGCAGCTTCATGGGCTACGAGCAGTACTTC. Amino acids: CASSFMGYEQYF.